A single sample gave rise to the 28 T cell receptor beta chains below, sequenced in a study of quantifying T cell responses using KT2 cells. Study-level information: Reverse transcription used primers in the TCR alpha and beta constant regions.

A single-stranded UMI oligo with SP2 sequence was ligated to cDNA 3' ends. The first PCR ran roughly 4 cycles with an equimolar RC1.1 and RC1.2 beta primer mix. TCRdb re-called the UMI-ligation and nested PCR reads with MiXCR, one entry per CDR3 protein. The sample yields fewer than 50,000 distinct CDR3 sequences, 11% seen once. The sequenced sample was PBMCs spiked with cells of the T cell clone KT2. These receptors all come from a human donor.

There are a few counts of this clonotype. The chain couples TRBV20-1 to TRBJ1-1; a weak D match, TRBD1 (6 bases). CDR1 and CDR2 from the germline V gene are DFQATT and SNEGSKA (reference sequence). The V end lost 3 bases, the J end lost 4 bases, and 12 bases lay between the germline ends. The CDR3 is 13 amino acids. The CDR3 region is CSARRGEATEAFF. For the CDR3, the DNA is TGCAGTGCTAGGAGGGGGGAGGCCACTGAAGCTTTCTTT.

In this sample, this clonotype turned up a few times. The chain recombines TRBV7-3 with TRBJ2-1, with TRBD2 matching 9 bases. Germline CDR1 and CDR2: SGHTA and FQGTGA. The junction had 6 bases not matched to a gene; V was cut back by 2 bases and J by 7 bases. The CDR3 has 15 amino acids. CDR3 sequence (DNA): TGTGCCAGCAGCTTAGTTGCTAGCGGGATTAATGAGCAGTTCTTC. It translates to CASSLVASGINEQFF. Variable domain in full (rest from reference TRBV7-3 and TRBJ2-1): GAGVSQTPSNKVTEKGKYVELRCDPISGHTALYWYRQSLGQGPEFLIYFQGTGAADDSGLPNDRFFAVRPEGSVSTLKIQRTERGDSAVYLCASSLVASGINEQFFGPGTRLTVL.

The V call is TRBV7-8, the J call TRBJ2-3, with a possible D match to TRBD2 (6 bases). V was pared by 0 bases and J by 2 bases, with 12 bases between. The germline V gene encodes CDR1 SGHVS and CDR2 FQNEAQ. This CDR3 has 16 amino acids. The CDR3 nucleotides read TGTGCCAGCAGCTTAGCTCTCGGGGACTTCACAGATACGCAGTATTTT. It yields the protein CASSLALGDFTDTQYF. The whole variable domain, filled in from reference TRBV7-8 and TRBJ2-3, reads GAGVSQSPRYKVAKRGQDVALRCDPISGHVSLFWYQQALGQGPEFLTYFQNEAQLDKSGLPSDRFFAERPEGSVSTLKIQRTQQEDSAVYLCASSLALGDFTDTQYFGPGTRLTVL.

This clonotype was counted ten times or more. The chain has TRBV18 and TRBJ2-1; 9 bases are a match to TRBD2. V lost 3 bases and J lost 6; bases outside the gene matches: 9. Germline V gene lookup returns CDR1 KGHSH and CDR2 LQKENI. The CDR3 consists of 16 residues. The DNA of the CDR3 is TGTGCCAGCTCACCGCAAGGGCGGGAGGGCTCCAATGAGCAGTTCTTC. It translates to CASSPQGREGSNEQFF.

The CDR3 loop reads CASSYGITGELFF. The CDR3 bases are TGTGCCAGCAGTTACGGGATCACCGGGGAGCTGTTTTTT. The chain has TRBV6-2 or TRBV6-3 and TRBJ2-2; unclear D gene. Germline V gene lookup returns CDR1 MNHEY and CDR2 SVGEGT. V gave up 2 bases and J gave up 4 bases, with 5 bases separating them. This CDR3 comprises 13 residues.

Ten or more counts support this clonotype. The chain uses TRBV20-1 and TRBJ2-3; 12 bases are shared with TRBD2. Germline CDR1 DFQATT, CDR2 SNEGSKA (reference sequence). The CDR3 is 16 amino acids. J gave up 8 bases and V 0 bases, and 9 bases lay outside the gene matches. This chain's CDR3 is CSARDLKTSGRSTQYF. The CDR3 DNA is TGCAGTGCTAGAGATCTTAAGACTAGCGGGAGAAGTACGCAGTATTTT.

The V call is TRBV7-4, the J call TRBJ2-3; D ambiguous. The germline V gene encodes CDR1 SGHVT and CDR2 SQSDAQ. The germline V and J ends were trimmed by 4 bases and 4 bases, with 21 bases remaining between them. This CDR3 spans 17 amino acids. Here the CDR3 DNA reads TGTGCCAGCAGCTCCAAACGCCGTGCGAGATATGCAGATACGCAGTATTTT. Translated, it gives CASSSKRRARYADTQYF.

This clonotype was detected many times. The chain uses TRBV29-1 and TRBJ1-1, with D possibly TRBD1 on 6 matching bases. Trimming cost V 6 bases and J 5 bases, with 19 bases left between them. The CDR3 is 14 residues long. Germline V gene data show CDR1 as SQVTM and CDR2 as ANQGSEA. The CDR3 DNA sequence: TGCAGCGTAAGCGGACAGCCCGGGGGGACTGAAGCTTTCTTT. This codes for CSVSGQPGGTEAFF.

The chain recombines TRBV2 with TRBJ2-3; TRBD2 matches at 10 bases. CDR1 SNHLY and CDR2 FYNNEI come from the germline V gene. The CDR3 has 16 amino acids. V gave up 6 bases and J gave up 3 bases; unmatched junction bases: 9. CDR3 coding DNA: TGTGCCAGCAGCGGGGCTAAGCGGGGGGGGACAGATACGCAGTATTTT. Its translation: CASSGAKRGGTDTQYF.

Many counts were recorded for this clonotype. The chain links TRBV3-1 to TRBJ1-6; TRBD1 matches at 9 bases. This CDR3 has 15 residues. Germline loops: CDR1 LGHDT, CDR2 YNNKEL (reference sequence). With 7 bases clipped from V and 7 bases from J, the junction kept 8 bases outside the gene matches. The CDR3 DNA follows: TGTGCCAGCACCAGGGGACAGGGATTAAATTCACCCCTCCACTTT. Residues: CASTRGQGLNSPLHF.

This clonotype was seen only a few times. V gene TRBV5-1 combines with J gene TRBJ2-3; possibly TRBD1 or TRBD2 for D (5 bases each). Trimming took off 4 bases at V and 3 bases at J, with 12 bases between the two ends. Looked up from germline, CDR1 is SGHRS and CDR2 is YFSETQ. This CDR3 comprises 14 residues. DNA for the CDR3: TGCGCCAGCAGCCCGCAGGGAGAAACAGATACGCAGTATTTT. It yields the protein CASSPQGETDTQYF.

For this clonotype: A read error may be the cause here, since a much bigger clone is one base away. Here the CDR3 reads CASSLRGAQGYNF. In nucleotides, the CDR3 is TGTGCCAGCAGTCTTCGGGGGGCGCAGGGCTACAACTTC. V is TRBV7-9 and J is TRBJ1-2, with a weak D call TRBD1 (6 bases). The CDR3 consists of 13 residues. Looked up from germline, CDR1 is SEHNR and CDR2 is FQNEAQ (reference sequence).

This clonotype was counted a few times. The chain links TRBV6-1 to TRBJ2-2; D is perhaps TRBD1 (5 bases). Trimming shortened V by 1 base and J by 3 bases, and 15 bases separated the two germline ends. This CDR3 has 17 amino acids. CDR1 is MNHNS and CDR2 is SASEGT in the germline V gene. CDR3: CASSEVLYLQDTGELFF. The CDR3 DNA sequence: TGTGCCAGCAGTGAAGTACTATATCTACAGGACACCGGGGAGCTGTTTTTT.

The rearrangement joins TRBV2 to TRBJ2-1; no firm D call. Germline assignment: CDR1 SNHLY and CDR2 FYNNEI. V lost 6 bases to trimming and J lost 1 base, with 19 bases between them. CDR3 length: 17 amino acids. The CDR3 loop is CASSKAPGSKSYNEQFF. In DNA form, the CDR3 reads TGTGCCAGCAGCAAGGCCCCCGGGTCCAAATCCTACAATGAGCAGTTCTTC.

This clonotype was seen only a few times. It is likely a read error, because the conserved phenylalanine at the end of the CDR3 is missing. This chain uses TRBV7-8 with TRBJ2-1; D possibly matches TRBD1 or TRBD2 (7 bases each). Looked up from germline, CDR1 is SGHVS and CDR2 is FQNEAQ. CDR3 length: 16 amino acids. V shed 5 bases and J shed 2 bases, with 16 bases lying between them. CDR3 residues: CASSPGGDWTYNEQFL. CDR3 in DNA: TGTGCCAGCAGCCCAGGGGGGGACTGGACCTACAATGAGCAGTTCCTC.

In its sample, this clonotype was seen a few times. This chain links TRBV12-3 or TRBV12-4 with TRBJ2-5; 7 bases map to TRBD2. This CDR3 is 13 amino acids long. The trim removed 8 bases at V and 5 bases at J, leaving 8 bases unmatched. This CDR3 reads CASLGAGKETQYF. CDR3 nucleotides: TGTGCCAGCCTGGGAGCGGGGAAGGAGACCCAGTACTTC.

V is TRBV14 and J is TRBJ2-1; D unclear. Deletions cut 0 bases from V and 6 bases from J, with 9 bases between. The CDR3 is 14 amino acids. Germline lookup yields CDR1 SGHDN and CDR2 FVKESK. The CDR3 DNA reads TGTGCCAGCAGCCAAGACCCGATAGCCAATGAGCAGTTCTTC. Translated, it gives CASSQDPIANEQFF.

This clonotype was recorded a few times. The V gene is TRBV29-1, the J gene TRBJ1-4; no clear D. The germline V and J ends were trimmed by 7 bases and 3 bases, with 12 bases remaining between them. The CDR3 length is 13 residues. CDR1 and CDR2 from the germline V gene are SQVTM and ANQGSEA. DNA of the CDR3: TGCAGCGCTGGACGGACTCCTAATGAAAAACTGTTTTTT. Protein product: CSAGRTPNEKLFF.

This clonotype was seen a handful of times. The chain recombines TRBV5-1 with TRBJ1-2; D is possibly TRBD1 (5 bases). Germline V CDR1 and CDR2: SGHRS, YFSETQ. This CDR3 is built from 15 residues. Trimming removed 4 bases at V and 4 bases at J, with 17 bases between. In DNA, the CDR3 is TGCGCCAGCAGCATAAGGGACCCGCGTACCTATGGCTACACCTTC. It specifies CASSIRDPRTYGYTF. Supplemented by reference TRBV5-1 and TRBJ1-2, the full variable domain reads KAGVTQTPRYLIKTRGQQVTLSCSPISGHRSVSWYQQTPGQGLQFLFEYFSETQRNKGNFPGRFSGRQFSNSRSEMNVSTLELGDSALYLCASSIRDPRTYGYTFGSGTRLTVV.

The J gene is TRBJ2-1, the V gene TRBV5-5; 13 nucleotides match TRBD2. Germline CDR1 SGHKS, CDR2 YYEKEE (reference sequence). The CDR3 length is 17 residues. J was trimmed by 2 bases and V by 3 bases; bases with no gene match: 5. The CDR3 DNA reads as TGTGCCAGCAGCTGGCCGGGACTAGCGGGGACCTACAATGAGCAGTTCTTC. Translated: CASSWPGLAGTYNEQFF.

The chain employs TRBV2 and TRBJ1-6; TRBD1 might be the D (5 bases). V was shortened by 7 bases and J by 9 bases, with 16 bases between the two germline ends. This CDR3 is built from 14 residues. Germline V lookup: CDR1 SNHLY, CDR2 FYNNEI. The DNA of the CDR3 is TGTGCCAGCACCTCCGGCGGGGCAAGTTCACCCCTCCACTTT. Encoded protein: CASTSGGASSPLHF. The entire variable domain, with the rest obtained from reference TRBV2 and TRBJ1-6, is as follows: EPEVTQTPSHQVTQMGQEVILRCVPISNHLYFYWYRQILGQKVEFLVSFYNNEISEKSEIFDDQFSVERPDGSNFTLKIRSTKLEDSAMYFCASTSGGASSPLHFGNGTRLTVT.

Only a few counts were recorded for this clonotype. The J gene is TRBJ1-2, the V gene TRBV20-1; maybe TRBD1 (5 bases). Deletions cut 5 bases from V and 2 bases from J, with 12 bases between. The germline V gene has CDR1 DFQATT and CDR2 SNEGSKA (reference sequence). This CDR3 region has 13 residues. CDR3 coding DNA: TGCAGTGCTTCCGGGACGTTGAACTATGGCTACACCTTC. It yields the protein CSASGTLNYGYTF.

This clonotype was seen ten or more times. This chain connects TRBV9 to TRBJ1-1; TRBD1 agrees at 10 bases. Per germline, CDR1 SGDLS and CDR2 YYNGEE. V lost 4 bases and J lost 6; bases outside the gene matches: 6. This CDR3 region has 14 residues. CDR3 nucleotides: TGTGCCAGCAGCTACTCCGGGACAGGGGCTGAAGCTTTCTTT. Translating it yields CASSYSGTGAEAFF.

This clonotype has only one observation. CDR3 coding DNA: TGCAGCGCAGGTGGAGGGGACACCTACGAGCAGTACTTC. Translated, it gives CSAGGGDTYEQYF. The chain recombines TRBV29-1 with TRBJ2-7; the D call may be TRBD1 or TRBD2 (6 bases each). The CDR3 runs 13 residues. Per germline, CDR1 SQVTM and CDR2 ANQGSEA. V lost 7 bases, J lost 2 bases, and 15 bases lay in between.

This clonotype occurred a few times. CDR3: CASSRGAGTYEQYF. The CDR3 DNA reads as TGTGCCAGCAGCCGAGGGGCGGGAACCTACGAGCAGTACTTC. J is TRBJ2-7 and V is TRBV7-6, with D perhaps TRBD2 (6 bases). The germline gives CDR1 SGHVS, CDR2 FNYEAQ. The V and J ends lost 5 bases and 2 bases respectively, with 13 bases between them. This CDR3 spans 14 amino acids.

The J gene is TRBJ2-2, the V gene TRBV7-9, with D maybe TRBD2 (6 bases). The germline V gene encodes CDR1 SEHNR and CDR2 FQNEAQ (reference sequence). Trimming took off 1 base at V and 2 bases at J, with 11 bases between the two ends. The CDR3 has 16 residues. The CDR3 nucleotides read TGTGCCAGCAGCTTAGTCGGGACTCCAAACACCGGGGAGCTGTTTTTT. This translates into CASSLVGTPNTGELFF.

The J gene is TRBJ2-5, the V gene TRBV6-2 or TRBV6-3; D ambiguous. The germline CDR1 and CDR2 sequences are MNHEY and SVGEGT. Trimming cost V 6 bases and J 3 bases, with 8 bases left between them. This CDR3 has 12 amino acids. The CDR3 loop reads CASSMMEETQYF. In DNA, the CDR3 is TGTGCCAGCAGCATGATGGAAGAGACCCAGTACTTC.

This clonotype was seen repeatedly, ten times or more. The chain is built from TRBV6-2 or TRBV6-3 and TRBJ2-2, with D tentatively TRBD1 (5 bases). The germline V gene has CDR1 MNHEY and CDR2 SVGEGT. This CDR3 region has 14 residues. The V end was cut by 7 bases, the J end by 3 bases, with 12 bases between. CDR3: CASIDSLYTGELFF. The CDR3 nucleotides read TGTGCCAGCATCGACAGCCTCTACACCGGGGAGCTGTTTTTT.